The rows below give T cell receptor beta chains drawn from one sample of a study of cytomegalovirus exposure and HLA in healthy donors. Method: immunoSEQ multiplex PCR; TCRdb's copy keeps in-frame clones and lacks some. Of 130,000 to 150,000 clones in the sample, over 75% were seen once. The source material was PBMCs. These receptors all stem from a male donor in good health and CMV-seronegative. Both conserved end residues are part of each CDR3. D genes are given only for firm matches. Some rows mark clone size as missing; the rest say once, few, many or name a class of expanded clone.

CDR3 DNA	CDR3 protein	V gene	J gene	CDR3 length	D gene	clone size
TGTGCCAGCAGTTTAAATATGGGCAACTATGGCTACACCTTC	CASSLNMGNYGYTF	TRBV28	TRBJ1-2	14	.	.
TGTGCCAGCAGCTCTCTTCGAGGCGCTAGCACAGATACGCAGTATTTT	CASSSLRGASTDTQYF	TRBV7-9	TRBJ2-3	16	.	.
TGTGCCAGCAGCTTGCGGGCAGATCCTTCCTACGAGCAGTACTTC	CASSLRADPSYEQYF	TRBV11-3	TRBJ2-7	15	.	.
TGTGCCAGCAGCGTAGGCTCAGAGAAGGGTGGAGGGCAGTACTTC	CASSVGSEKGGGQYF	TRBV9	TRBJ2-7	15	.	.
TGTGCCAGCAGTGAAGCCGCCAGTGAGCAGTTCTTC	CASSEAASEQFF	TRBV2	TRBJ2-1	12	.	.
TGTGCCAGTACTACCGCGATCTATTCTAACTATGGCTACACCTTC	CASTTAIYSNYGYTF	TRBV19	TRBJ1-2	15	.	once
TGTGCCAGCAGTACTACTCGGGTTGCCTACGAGCAGTACTTC	CASSTTRVAYEQYF	TRBV11-2	TRBJ2-7	14	.	.
TGTGCCAGCAGCGAACCGGGACAGGGGTCTATGAACACTGAAGCTTTCTTT	CASSEPGQGSMNTEAFF	TRBV9	TRBJ1-1	17	TRBD1	.
TGTGCCAGCAGCCTGGACAGGGGGAACACTGAAGCTTTCTTT	CASSLDRGNTEAFF	TRBV7-9	TRBJ1-1	14	TRBD1	.
TGCGCCAGAAACCCTTTTGGGCGGGAGGTTATGACAGATACGCAGTATTTT	CARNPFGREVMTDTQYF	TRBV10-1	TRBJ2-3	17	TRBD2	.
TGTGCCAGCAGCCCGAGGCTCGACAACACTGAAGCTTTCTTT	CASSPRLDNTEAFF	TRBV14	TRBJ1-1	14	.	.
TGTGCCAGCAGGTACATTCCCGGGATGAATTCACCCCTCCACTTT	CASRYIPGMNSPLHF	TRBV6-5	TRBJ1-6	15	.	.
TGTGCCAGCAGCTACGCGGGGGCTTGGAACACCGGGGAGCTGTTTTTT	CASSYAGAWNTGELFF	TRBV7-9	TRBJ2-2	16	.	.
TGCGCCAGCAGTCAATCGTGGGTGGGAGGGGATATTGAGCAGTTCTTC	CASSQSWVGGDIEQFF	TRBV23-1	TRBJ2-1	16	TRBD2	.
TGCGCCAGCAGCCGGACTGGACAGGGGGGACAAGAGACCCAGTACTTC	CASSRTGQGGQETQYF	TRBV5-1	TRBJ2-5	16	TRBD1	.
TGTGCCTGGAGTGAGGGGAACTCTGGAAACACCATATATTTT	CAWSEGNSGNTIYF	TRBV30	TRBJ1-3	14	.	.
TGTGCCAGCAGCTTAGAGGGGGGAAAAGCCAATGAGCAGTTCTTC	CASSLEGGKANEQFF	TRBV11-2	TRBJ2-1	15	.	.
TGTGCCAGCAGTGTAGGGACTAGCGGGAGGGCGCACTGGGAGTTCTTC	CASSVGTSGRAHWEFF	TRBV6-4	TRBJ2-1	16	TRBD2	.
TGCGCCAGCAGTGAGAAAGGAGTAAGCCCTAACTATGGCTACACCTTC	CASSEKGVSPNYGYTF	TRBV10-1	TRBJ1-2	16	.	.
TGCGCCAGCAGCCAGACTAGCGGGGGGGCCCAGTATTTT	CASSQTSGGAQYF	TRBV4-1	TRBJ2-3	13	TRBD2	.